One and the same sample provided the 17 T cell receptor beta chains below, sequenced in a study of cytomegalovirus exposure and HLA in healthy donors. PCR employed 60 Vbeta and 13 Jbeta primers. Sequencing used immunoSEQ multiplex PCR; TCRdb keeps in-frame clones, though not all of them. The sample lists just over 200,000 clones; roughly 84% were seen once. What was sequenced was PBMCs. Source of these receptors: a man in his forties or fifties in good health and CMV-seronegative.

The chain is built from TRBV10-1 and TRBJ2-5; 7 bases line up with TRBD2. The CDR3 is 15 amino acids. Germline V gene sequence: CDR1 WNHNN, CDR2 SYGVQD (reference sequence). V lost 4 bases to trimming and J lost 2 bases; unmatched junction nucleotides: 7. The CDR3 region has the DNA TGCGCCAGCAGTGGGTCTTCGGGGGGTCAAGAGACCCAGTACTTC. This translates into CASSGSSGGQETQYF.

The chain uses TRBV27 and TRBJ1-2; TRBD1 matches at 9 bases. Per germline, CDR1 MNHEY and CDR2 SMNVEV (reference sequence). This CDR3 spans 15 amino acids. J was trimmed by 8 bases and V by 0 bases; bases with no gene match: 7. The chain's CDR3 is CASSLSFTGGAGYTF. CDR3 DNA sequence: TGTGCCAGCAGTTTATCGTTTACAGGGGGCGCGGGCTACACCTTC.

About this clone itself: One end of the junction is discordant with germline, which a read error may explain. This rearrangement joins TRBV2 to TRBJ2-7; 7 bases line up with TRBD1. The length of the CDR3 is 16 residues. Germline assignment: CDR1 SNHLY and CDR2 FYNNEI. CDR3 coding DNA: TGTGCCAGCAGGGAAGGGACAGTTATTTACTCCTACGAGCAGTACTTC. It codes for CASREGTVIYSYEQYF.

This clone was seen a few times. The CDR3 region is CASSWSLADGYTF. CDR3 nucleotides: TGTGCCAGCAGTTGGTCTCTTGCGGATGGCTACACCTTC. V is TRBV6-6 and J is TRBJ1-2; D ambiguous. Per germline, CDR1 MNHNY and CDR2 SVGAGI (reference sequence). This CDR3 region has 13 residues. V was pared by 4 bases and J by 6 bases, with 12 bases between.

The sample holds one count of this clone. The chain uses TRBV5-1 and TRBJ1-1; TRBD1 agrees at 9 bases. The CDR3 is made up of 16 amino acids. V lost 3 bases, J lost 3 bases, and 9 bases stayed unmatched. CDR1 is SGHRS, CDR2 YFSETQ, per germline. The CDR3 sequence is CASSYDRGGWYTEAFF. CDR3 in DNA: TGCGCCAGCAGCTACGACAGGGGGGGATGGTACACTGAAGCTTTCTTT. The entire variable domain, with the rest obtained from reference TRBV5-1 and TRBJ1-1, is as follows: KAGVTQTPRYLIKTRGQQVTLSCSPISGHRSVSWYQQTPGQGLQFLFEYFSETQRNKGNFPGRFSGRQFSNSRSEMNVSTLELGDSALYLCASSYDRGGWYTEAFFGQGTRLTVV.

The chain has TRBV5-1 and TRBJ2-5; 7 bases fit TRBD1. Germline values: CDR1 SGHRS, CDR2 YFSETQ. CDR3 length: 15 amino acids. Trimming took 0 bases from V and 7 from J; bases not matched to a gene: 9. The CDR3 DNA is TGCGCCAGCAGCTTGGGACAGGGCCCAAGAGGGACCCAGTACTTC. Translating it yields CASSLGQGPRGTQYF.

J is TRBJ1-4 and V is TRBV7-9, with 9 nucleotides matching TRBD1. This CDR3 has 16 amino acids. V trimming: 3 bases; J trimming: 3 bases; junction bases outside the gene matches: 5. Germline V gives CDR1 SEHNR, CDR2 FQNEAQ (reference sequence). CDR3 nucleotide sequence: TGTGCCAGCAGCTTTACAGGGGGCTCGGCTAATGAAAAACTGTTTTTT. This encodes CASSFTGGSANEKLFF. The full variable domain, in which reference TRBV7-9 and TRBJ1-4 provide the parts outside the CDR3, is DTGVSQNPRHKITKRGQNVTFRCDPISEHNRLYWYRQTLGQGPEFLTYFQNEAQLEKSRLLSDRFSAERPKGSFSTLEIQRTEQGDSAMYLCASSFTGGSANEKLFFGSGTQLSVL.

The chain has TRBV7-3 and TRBJ2-7; D is possibly TRBD1 (6 bases). Trimming took off 6 bases at V and 3 bases at J, with 15 bases between the two ends. CDR1 is SGHTA and CDR2 is FQGTGA in the germline V gene. This CDR3 comprises 14 residues. CDR3 residues: CASSPGQGVYEQYF. CDR3 nucleotide sequence: TGTGCCAGCAGTCCGGGACAAGGTGTCTACGAGCAGTACTTC.

The rearrangement links TRBV30 to TRBJ2-7, with 9 bases fitting TRBD2. Germline V CDR1 and CDR2: GTSNPN, SVGIG (reference sequence). CDR3 length: 15 amino acids. V shed 1 base and J 3 bases; nucleotides not matched to a gene: 7. The CDR3 DNA sequence: TGTGCCTGGAGTGAAGGGGGTAGCGGGAGCTACGAGCAGTACTTC. Translated, it gives CAWSEGGSGSYEQYF.

This clone came up a few times. The chain employs TRBV7-3 and TRBJ2-3, with a possible D match to TRBD1 (6 bases). The length of the CDR3 is 16 residues. Deletions cut 4 bases from V and 0 bases from J, with 14 bases between. Germline V gene data show CDR1 as SGHTA and CDR2 as FQGTGA. CDR3 region: CASSSGHSVSTDTQYF. The CDR3 bases are TGTGCCAGCAGCTCGGGACACTCAGTTAGCACAGATACGCAGTATTTT.

The V and J genes are TRBV9 and TRBJ2-7, with 9 bases fitting TRBD2. From germline, CDR1 is SGDLS and CDR2 YYNGEE. This CDR3 has 17 residues. The V and J ends lost 9 bases and 2 bases, in that order; junction bases with no gene match: 18. The CDR3 coding sequence is TGTGCCACGGGTCGGGTGTCGAGCGGGAGGAGGACCTACGAGCAGTACTTC. Amino acids: CATGRVSSGRRTYEQYF.

The chain employs TRBV19 and TRBJ1-2, with 8 bases aligning to TRBD1. Germline V gene sequence: CDR1 LNHDA, CDR2 SQIVND (reference sequence). The CDR3 runs 13 residues. V shed 6 bases, J shed 6 bases, and the junction held 6 bases outside the gene matches. The chain's CDR3 is CASRTGEIDGYTF. CDR3 DNA: TGTGCCAGTAGGACAGGGGAGATCGATGGCTACACCTTC. Full variable domain (rest looked up from reference TRBV19 and TRBJ1-2): DGGITQSPKYLFRKEGQNVTLSCEQNLNHDAMYWYRQDPGQGLRLIYYSQIVNDFQKGDIAEGYSVSREKKESFPLTVTSAQKNPTAFYLCASRTGEIDGYTFGSGTRLTVV.

The V and J genes are TRBV25-1 and TRBJ2-7; D not resolved. In germline, CDR1 is MGHDK, CDR2 SYGVNS. The V and J ends lost 3 bases and 1 base respectively, with 7 bases between them. The CDR3 covers 13 residues. CDR3 nucleotides: TGTGCCAGCAGTGAGTTAGAGTCCTACGAGCAGTACTTC. Translated: CASSELESYEQYF.

This clone has a handful of counts. The CDR3 loop is CASSPLVSRYNEQFF. The CDR3 nucleotides read TGTGCCAGCAGCCCATTAGTGAGTCGCTACAATGAGCAGTTCTTC. The genes are TRBV7-9 and TRBJ2-1; no reliable D call. CDR3 length equals 15 residues. Per the germline V gene, CDR1 is SEHNR and CDR2 is FQNEAQ (reference sequence). V was shortened by 5 bases and J by 3 bases, with 14 bases between the two germline ends.

The chain links TRBV4-1 to TRBJ1-5; tentative D call: TRBD1 (5 bases). Trimming removed 4 bases from V and 2 bases from J, with 12 bases in between. From germline, CDR1 is MGHRA and CDR2 YSYEKL. The CDR3 consists of 15 residues. CDR3: CASSRGGVGNQPQHF. CDR3 in DNA: TGCGCCAGCAGCCGGGGGGGTGTTGGCAATCAGCCCCAGCATTTT.

This clone appeared a few times. DNA of the CDR3: TGTGCCAGCAGCAGTGGACAGCTTTACGAGCAGTACTTC. This sequence encodes CASSSGQLYEQYF. The chain couples TRBV5-5 to TRBJ2-7; weak D call: TRBD1 (6 bases). Deletions cut 4 bases from V and 4 bases from J, with 12 bases between. Looked up from germline, CDR1 is SGHKS and CDR2 is YYEKEE (reference sequence). The length of the CDR3 is 13 residues.

The rearrangement uses TRBV27 and TRBJ2-3; TRBD2 matches 9 bases. Germline V gene data show CDR1 as MNHEY and CDR2 as SMNVEV (reference sequence). V was clipped by 3 bases and J by 0 bases; unmatched bases: 1. The CDR3 extends over 15 amino acids. The CDR3 loop reads CASSFSGRSTDTQYF. CDR3 coding DNA: TGTGCCAGCAGTTTTAGCGGGAGAAGCACAGATACGCAGTATTTT.